This T cell receptor (beta chain) was observed in a study of shared clonotypes between healthy human individuals. Points from the study as a whole: Generation probabilities were higher for clonotypes shared across all four sorted-subset donors than for unshared ones.

Terminally differentiated effector memory CD45RA+ cells were excluded from the naive CD8 cells, which were CD45RO-negative and positively selected for CCR7. Germline loops: CDR1 SGDLS, CDR2 YYNGEE. Trimming shortened V by 4 bases and J by 8 bases, and 16 bases separated the two germline ends. The CDR3 has 14 residues. An assay was performed, and its level was deep. Data came from immunoSEQ multiplex PCR; TCRdb stores just in-frame clones and leaves some out. Among some 2.1 million clones listed, 85% to 95% were seen once. Concerning this clone itself: Its antigen remains unknown.

The sample was naive CD8+ T cells from PBMCs. V gene TRBV9 combines with J gene TRBJ2-1; D is undetermined. This clonotype originated in a man in his late teens or twenties in good health. Some clones in this sample may be carry-over from other donors' samples. The CDR3 loop reads CASSQALPGYEQFF. The CDR3, as DNA: TGTGCCAGCAGCCAAGCCCTCCCTGGGTATGAGCAGTTCTTC.